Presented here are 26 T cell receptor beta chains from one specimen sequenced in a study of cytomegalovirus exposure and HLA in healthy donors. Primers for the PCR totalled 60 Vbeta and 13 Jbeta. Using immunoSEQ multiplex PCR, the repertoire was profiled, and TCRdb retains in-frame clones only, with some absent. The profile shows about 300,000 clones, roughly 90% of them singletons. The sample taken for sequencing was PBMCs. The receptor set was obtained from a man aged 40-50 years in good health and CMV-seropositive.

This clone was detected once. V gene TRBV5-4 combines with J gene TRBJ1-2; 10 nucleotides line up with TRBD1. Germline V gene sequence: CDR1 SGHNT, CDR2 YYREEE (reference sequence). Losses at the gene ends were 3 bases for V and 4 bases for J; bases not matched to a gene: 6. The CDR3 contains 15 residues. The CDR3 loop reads CASSSGTGDPYGYTF. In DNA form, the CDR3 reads TGTGCCAGCAGCTCCGGGACAGGGGATCCCTATGGCTACACCTTC.

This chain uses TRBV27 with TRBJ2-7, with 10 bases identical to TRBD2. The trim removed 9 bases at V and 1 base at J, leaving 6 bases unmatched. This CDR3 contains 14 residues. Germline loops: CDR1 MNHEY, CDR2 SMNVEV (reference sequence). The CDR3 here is CASPPGLASYEQYF. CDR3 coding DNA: TGTGCCAGTCCTCCGGGACTAGCGTCCTACGAGCAGTACTTC.

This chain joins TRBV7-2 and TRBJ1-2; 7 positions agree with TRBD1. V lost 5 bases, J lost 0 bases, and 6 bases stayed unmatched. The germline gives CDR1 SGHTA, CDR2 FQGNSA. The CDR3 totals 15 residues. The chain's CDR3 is CASSIGTVANYGYTF. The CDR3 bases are TGTGCCAGCAGCATCGGGACAGTAGCTAACTATGGCTACACCTTC.

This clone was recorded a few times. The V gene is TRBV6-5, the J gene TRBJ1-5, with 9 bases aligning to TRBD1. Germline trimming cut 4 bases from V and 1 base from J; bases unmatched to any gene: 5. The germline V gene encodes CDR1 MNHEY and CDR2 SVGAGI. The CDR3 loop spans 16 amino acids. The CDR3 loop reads CASSSLQGASNQPQHF. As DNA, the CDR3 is TGTGCCAGCAGTTCCCTACAGGGGGCAAGCAATCAGCCCCAGCATTTT.

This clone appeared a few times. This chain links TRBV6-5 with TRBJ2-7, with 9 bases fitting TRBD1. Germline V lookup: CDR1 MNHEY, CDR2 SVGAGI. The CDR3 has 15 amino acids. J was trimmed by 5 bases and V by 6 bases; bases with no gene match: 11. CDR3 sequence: CASRRPGQGTNEQYF. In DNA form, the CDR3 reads TGTGCCAGCAGACGGCCGGGACAGGGAACCAACGAGCAGTACTTC.

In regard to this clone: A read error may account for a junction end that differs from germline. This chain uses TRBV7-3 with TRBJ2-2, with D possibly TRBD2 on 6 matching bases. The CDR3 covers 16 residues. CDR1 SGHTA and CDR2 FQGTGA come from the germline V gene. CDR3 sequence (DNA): TGTGCCAGCAGCTTAAGCGACGCCAGGGTGTCCGGGGGGCTGTTTTTT. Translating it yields CASSLSDARVSGGLFF.

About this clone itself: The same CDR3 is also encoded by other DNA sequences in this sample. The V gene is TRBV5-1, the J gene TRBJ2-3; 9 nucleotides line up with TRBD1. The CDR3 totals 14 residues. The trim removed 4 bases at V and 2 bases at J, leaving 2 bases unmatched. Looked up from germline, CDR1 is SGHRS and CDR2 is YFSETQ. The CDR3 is CASSRDRVTDTQYF. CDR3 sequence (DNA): TGCGCCAGCAGCCGGGACAGGGTCACAGATACGCAGTATTTT.

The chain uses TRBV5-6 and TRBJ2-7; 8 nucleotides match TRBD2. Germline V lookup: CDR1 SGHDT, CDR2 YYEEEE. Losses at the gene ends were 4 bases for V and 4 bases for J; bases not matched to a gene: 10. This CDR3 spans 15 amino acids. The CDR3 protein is CASSLLSGKGYEQYF. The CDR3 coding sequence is TGTGCCAGCAGCCTGCTTAGCGGGAAAGGGTACGAGCAGTACTTC.

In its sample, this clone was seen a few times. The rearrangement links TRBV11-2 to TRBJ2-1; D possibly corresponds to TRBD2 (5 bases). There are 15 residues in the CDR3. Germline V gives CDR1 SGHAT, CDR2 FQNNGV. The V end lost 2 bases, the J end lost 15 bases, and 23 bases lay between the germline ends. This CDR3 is CASSLPPGSAEGRFF. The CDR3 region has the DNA TGTGCCAGCAGCTTACCCCCGGGGAGCGCCGAAGGGCGGTTCTTC.

The CDR3 coding sequence is TGTGCCAGTAGTATAGTAACAGGGGGGAACACCGGGGAGCTGTTTTTT. This codes for CASSIVTGGNTGELFF. The genes are TRBV19 and TRBJ2-2, with 8 bases that match TRBD1. V lost 1 base and J lost 1; bases outside the gene matches: 2. The V gene's germline CDR1 is LNHDA and CDR2 SQIVND (reference sequence). This CDR3 spans 16 amino acids.

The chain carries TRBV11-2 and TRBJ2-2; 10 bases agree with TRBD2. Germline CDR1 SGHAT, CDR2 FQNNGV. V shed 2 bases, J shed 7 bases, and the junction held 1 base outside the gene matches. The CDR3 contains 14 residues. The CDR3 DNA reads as TGTGCCAGCAGCTTACCTAGCGGGAGCGGGGAGCTGTTTTTT. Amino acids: CASSLPSGSGELFF.

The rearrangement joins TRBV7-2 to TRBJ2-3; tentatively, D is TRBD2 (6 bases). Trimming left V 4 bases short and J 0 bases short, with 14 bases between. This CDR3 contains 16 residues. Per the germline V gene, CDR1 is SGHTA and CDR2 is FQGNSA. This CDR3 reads CASSSLRGPSTDTQYF. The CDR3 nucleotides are TGTGCCAGCAGCTCCCTGCGGGGCCCTAGCACAGATACGCAGTATTTT.

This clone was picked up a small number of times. The chain's CDR3 is CASSAASGYYEQYF. In DNA, the CDR3 is TGTGCCAGCAGCGCAGCTAGCGGTTACTACGAGCAGTACTTC. This rearrangement joins TRBV7-6 to TRBJ2-7; 7 bases are shared with TRBD2. This CDR3 comprises 14 residues. V trimming: 5 bases; J trimming: 3 bases; junction bases outside the gene matches: 7. Germline CDR1 reads SGHVS; CDR2 reads FNYEAQ.

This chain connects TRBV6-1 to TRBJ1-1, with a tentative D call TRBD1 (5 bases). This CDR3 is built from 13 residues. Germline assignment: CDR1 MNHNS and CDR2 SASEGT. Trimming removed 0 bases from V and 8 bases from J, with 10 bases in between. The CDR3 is CASSEAQGLEAFF. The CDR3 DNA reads TGTGCCAGCAGTGAAGCCCAGGGCCTCGAAGCTTTCTTT.

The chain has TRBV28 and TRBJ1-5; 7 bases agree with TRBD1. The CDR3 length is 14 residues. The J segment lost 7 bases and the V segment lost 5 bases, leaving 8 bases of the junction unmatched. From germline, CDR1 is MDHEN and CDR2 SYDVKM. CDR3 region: CASSETGLGQPQHF. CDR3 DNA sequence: TGTGCCAGCAGTGAGACAGGGTTGGGCCAGCCCCAGCATTTT.

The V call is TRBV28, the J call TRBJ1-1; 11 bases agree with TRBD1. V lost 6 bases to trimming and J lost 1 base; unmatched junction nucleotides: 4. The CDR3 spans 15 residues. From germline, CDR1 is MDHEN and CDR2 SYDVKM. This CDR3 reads CASRGGQGGNTEAFF. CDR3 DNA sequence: TGTGCCAGCAGGGGGGGACAGGGGGGGAACACTGAAGCTTTCTTT.

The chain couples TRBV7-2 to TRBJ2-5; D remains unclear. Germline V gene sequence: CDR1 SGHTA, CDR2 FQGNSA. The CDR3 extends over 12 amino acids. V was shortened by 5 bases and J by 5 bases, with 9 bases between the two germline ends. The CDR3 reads CASSPSWETQYF. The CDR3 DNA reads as TGTGCCAGCAGCCCCAGTTGGGAGACCCAGTACTTC.

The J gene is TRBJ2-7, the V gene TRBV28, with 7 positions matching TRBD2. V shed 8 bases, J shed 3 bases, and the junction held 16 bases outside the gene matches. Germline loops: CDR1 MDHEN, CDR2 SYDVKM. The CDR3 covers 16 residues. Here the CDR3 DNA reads TGTGCCAGCTCCCCCGCGAGGTCTAGCGGATTCTACGAGCAGTACTTC. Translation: CASSPARSSGFYEQYF.

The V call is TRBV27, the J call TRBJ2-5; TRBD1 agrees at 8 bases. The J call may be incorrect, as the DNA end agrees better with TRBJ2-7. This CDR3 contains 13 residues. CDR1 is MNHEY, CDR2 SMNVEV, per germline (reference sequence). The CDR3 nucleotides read TGTGCCAGCAGTTCGGGACAGGACTACGAGCAGTACTTC. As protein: CASSSGQDYEQYF.

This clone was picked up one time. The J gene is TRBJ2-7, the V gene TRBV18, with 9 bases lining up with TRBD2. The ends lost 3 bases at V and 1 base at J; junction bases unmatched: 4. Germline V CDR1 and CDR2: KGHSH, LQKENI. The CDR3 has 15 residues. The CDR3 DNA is TGTGCCAGCTCACCGGACAGCGGGGGGTCCTACGAGCAGTACTTC. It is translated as CASSPDSGGSYEQYF.

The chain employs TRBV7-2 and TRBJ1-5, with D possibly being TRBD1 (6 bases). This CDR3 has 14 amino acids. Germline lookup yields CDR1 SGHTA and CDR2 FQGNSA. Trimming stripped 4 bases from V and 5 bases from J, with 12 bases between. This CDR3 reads CASSSRDIYQPQHF. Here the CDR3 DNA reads TGTGCCAGCAGCTCCCGGGACATATATCAGCCCCAGCATTTT.

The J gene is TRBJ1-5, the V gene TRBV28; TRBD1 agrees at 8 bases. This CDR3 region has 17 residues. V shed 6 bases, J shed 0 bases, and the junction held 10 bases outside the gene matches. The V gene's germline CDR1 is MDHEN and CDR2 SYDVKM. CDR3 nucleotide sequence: TGTGCCAGCAGCTTAGGACAGGGAGGGAATAGCAATCAGCCCCAGCATTTT. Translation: CASSLGQGGNSNQPQHF.

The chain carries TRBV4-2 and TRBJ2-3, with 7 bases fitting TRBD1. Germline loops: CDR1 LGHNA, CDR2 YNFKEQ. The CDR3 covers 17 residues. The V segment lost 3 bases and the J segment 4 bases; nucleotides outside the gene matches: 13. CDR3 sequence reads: CASSQTRQGLRPDTQYF. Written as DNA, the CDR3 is TGTGCCAGCAGCCAGACGCGACAGGGTTTGAGGCCAGATACGCAGTATTTT.

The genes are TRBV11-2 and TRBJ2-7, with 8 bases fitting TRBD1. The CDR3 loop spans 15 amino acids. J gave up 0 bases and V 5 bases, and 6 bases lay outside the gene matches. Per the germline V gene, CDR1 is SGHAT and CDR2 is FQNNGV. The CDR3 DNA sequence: TGTGCCAGCAGCCTTCGACAGGGGAGCTCCTACGAGCAGTACTTC. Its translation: CASSLRQGSSYEQYF.

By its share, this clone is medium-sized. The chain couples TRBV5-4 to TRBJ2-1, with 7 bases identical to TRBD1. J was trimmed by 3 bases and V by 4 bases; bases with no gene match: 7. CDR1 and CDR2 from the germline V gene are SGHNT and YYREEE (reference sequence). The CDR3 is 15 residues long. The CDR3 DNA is TGTGCCAGCAGCGGATCGGGACAGATCTACAATGAGCAGTTCTTC. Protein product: CASSGSGQIYNEQFF.

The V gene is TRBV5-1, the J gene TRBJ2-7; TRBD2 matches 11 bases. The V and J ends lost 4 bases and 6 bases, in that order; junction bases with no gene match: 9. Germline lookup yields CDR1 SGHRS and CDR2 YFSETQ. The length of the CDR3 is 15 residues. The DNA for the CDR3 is TGCGCCAGCAGCCCGGGAACTAGCGGGAGAATCGAGCAGTACTTC. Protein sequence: CASSPGTSGRIEQYF.